This is a list of T cell receptor beta chains from one sample in a study of blood T cell repertoires in COVID-19. TCRdb's copy holds only in-frame clones and misses some; the assay was immunoSEQ multiplex PCR. This sample has over 100,000 clones; 84% occur once, and the top ten carry under 30%. Sequences were obtained from peripheral blood. Every receptor here comes from a man aged 55-75 years with acute or convalescent COVID-19. Each CDR3 is given without its conserved first and last residue. Each record gives: J gene, V gene, D gene, CDR3 length, CDR3 protein. The D gene is left open where the match is weak.

j_call: TRBJ2-5; v_call: TRBV2; d_call: TRBD2; cdr3_length: 14; cdr3_aa: ASTSGRAPVQETQY
j_call: TRBJ2-7; v_call: TRBV18; d_call: TRBD2; cdr3_length: 17; cdr3_aa: ASSSNRGGSSGYSYEQY
j_call: TRBJ2-2; v_call: TRBV5-4; d_call: TRBD1; cdr3_length: 13; cdr3_aa: ASSSGTGAVGELF
j_call: TRBJ2-7; v_call: TRBV28; d_call: TRBD2; cdr3_length: 16; cdr3_aa: ASSYPSRGLAGSYEQY
j_call: TRBJ2-5; v_call: TRBV24-1; d_call: TRBD2; cdr3_length: 15; cdr3_aa: ATSDSLAGGGKETQY
j_call: TRBJ2-1; v_call: TRBV10-3; d_call: -; cdr3_length: 12; cdr3_aa: AIMEQSSYNEQF
j_call: TRBJ1-5; v_call: TRBV16; d_call: -; cdr3_length: 13; cdr3_aa: ASSLTGGGNQPQH
j_call: TRBJ1-2; v_call: TRBV9; d_call: TRBD1; cdr3_length: 14; cdr3_aa: ASSVEATGAYYGYT
j_call: TRBJ2-4; v_call: TRBV28; d_call: TRBD1; cdr3_length: 10; cdr3_aa: ASSGTGDLQY
j_call: TRBJ2-1; v_call: TRBV5-1; d_call: -; cdr3_length: 12; cdr3_aa: ASSRLQVNNEQF
j_call: TRBJ2-2; v_call: TRBV6-2/TRBV6-3; d_call: TRBD2; cdr3_length: 14; cdr3_aa: ASSWLAGVVTGELF
j_call: TRBJ2-3; v_call: TRBV5-1; d_call: -; cdr3_length: 15; cdr3_aa: ASSSNPGVWRTDTQY
j_call: TRBJ2-5; v_call: TRBV5-6; d_call: TRBD2; cdr3_length: 12; cdr3_aa: ASSQGLVQETQY
j_call: TRBJ2-1; v_call: TRBV29-1; d_call: -; cdr3_length: 9; cdr3_aa: SVEPTGEQF
j_call: TRBJ2-5; v_call: TRBV14; d_call: -; cdr3_length: 13; cdr3_aa: ASSQQRSRIGTQY
j_call: TRBJ1-4; v_call: TRBV27; d_call: -; cdr3_length: 13; cdr3_aa: ASSLLGSANEKLF
j_call: TRBJ1-2; v_call: TRBV19; d_call: -; cdr3_length: 13; cdr3_aa: ASSIASGLMGGYT
j_call: TRBJ2-3; v_call: TRBV5-1; d_call: -; cdr3_length: 11; cdr3_aa: ASSGGVSDTQY
j_call: TRBJ2-2; v_call: TRBV27; d_call: -; cdr3_length: 11; cdr3_aa: ASKPGRTGELF
j_call: TRBJ2-3; v_call: TRBV4-3; d_call: TRBD1; cdr3_length: 15; cdr3_aa: ASSQELGQGVQDTQY
j_call: TRBJ1-5; v_call: TRBV28; d_call: TRBD1; cdr3_length: 16; cdr3_aa: ASSLSIGTGDSNQPQH
j_call: TRBJ1-4; v_call: TRBV5-4; d_call: -; cdr3_length: 11; cdr3_aa: ASTWGGLGKLF
j_call: TRBJ2-7; v_call: TRBV15; d_call: TRBD2; cdr3_length: 13; cdr3_aa: ATSRGRESSYEQY
j_call: TRBJ1-4; v_call: TRBV5-1; d_call: TRBD1; cdr3_length: 13; cdr3_aa: ASSPDRGRVEKLF
j_call: TRBJ1-1; v_call: TRBV5-1; d_call: TRBD1; cdr3_length: 14; cdr3_aa: ASSLGVDRGGTEAF
j_call: TRBJ2-5; v_call: TRBV5-1; d_call: TRBD2; cdr3_length: 15; cdr3_aa: ASSLNLAGGPVETQY
j_call: TRBJ1-5; v_call: TRBV30; d_call: -; cdr3_length: 13; cdr3_aa: AWSVGGLGNQPQH
j_call: TRBJ2-2; v_call: TRBV6-5; d_call: TRBD1; cdr3_length: 13; cdr3_aa: ASRGDRGGTGELF
j_call: TRBJ2-3; v_call: TRBV5-1; d_call: -; cdr3_length: 11; cdr3_aa: ASMYQGTDTQY
j_call: TRBJ1-2; v_call: TRBV9; d_call: TRBD1; cdr3_length: 14; cdr3_aa: ASSVGTGRLSYGYT
j_call: TRBJ1-1; v_call: TRBV7-2; d_call: TRBD1; cdr3_length: 12; cdr3_aa: ASSSGTGNTEAF
j_call: TRBJ2-3; v_call: TRBV27; d_call: TRBD2; cdr3_length: 15; cdr3_aa: ASSLSGASGRSDTQY
j_call: TRBJ1-3; v_call: TRBV30; d_call: -; cdr3_length: 13; cdr3_aa: AWSPRIGQGNTIY
j_call: TRBJ2-6; v_call: TRBV3-1/TRBV3-2; d_call: TRBD1; cdr3_length: 15; cdr3_aa: ASSPDRSSSGANVLT
j_call: TRBJ1-5; v_call: TRBV5-1; d_call: TRBD1; cdr3_length: 12; cdr3_aa: ASSPGQSNQPQH
j_call: TRBJ1-2; v_call: TRBV5-4; d_call: TRBD1; cdr3_length: 11; cdr3_aa: ASRLSGQYGYT
j_call: TRBJ2-1; v_call: TRBV5-1; d_call: TRBD2; cdr3_length: 16; cdr3_aa: ASSLVWPSGIRYNEQF
j_call: TRBJ2-1; v_call: TRBV6-5; d_call: -; cdr3_length: 13; cdr3_aa: ASTPRASGIDEQF
j_call: TRBJ1-5; v_call: TRBV18; d_call: -; cdr3_length: 12; cdr3_aa: ASSPNRGDQPQH
j_call: TRBJ1-2; v_call: TRBV9; d_call: -; cdr3_length: 9; cdr3_aa: ASSPTGGYT
j_call: TRBJ1-4; v_call: TRBV5-1; d_call: -; cdr3_length: 14; cdr3_aa: ASSSGTSRSIEKLF
j_call: TRBJ2-7; v_call: TRBV27; d_call: TRBD2; cdr3_length: 14; cdr3_aa: ASKTHLAGPSYEQY
j_call: TRBJ2-1; v_call: TRBV7-8; d_call: TRBD2; cdr3_length: 14; cdr3_aa: ASSSGLALTYNEQF
j_call: TRBJ1-4; v_call: TRBV6-6; d_call: TRBD1; cdr3_length: 13; cdr3_aa: ASSSNRGTNEKLF
j_call: TRBJ2-1; v_call: TRBV5-1; d_call: TRBD2; cdr3_length: 14; cdr3_aa: ASSKTTSGSGNEQF
j_call: TRBJ1-2; v_call: TRBV19; d_call: -; cdr3_length: 12; cdr3_aa: ASRPDSGKGGYT
j_call: TRBJ1-5; v_call: TRBV10-2; d_call: -; cdr3_length: 13; cdr3_aa: ASSLMEGRNQPQH
j_call: TRBJ1-6; v_call: TRBV2; d_call: TRBD1; cdr3_length: 13; cdr3_aa: ASSVGQGAHSPLH
j_call: TRBJ2-1; v_call: TRBV5-1; d_call: TRBD2; cdr3_length: 13; cdr3_aa: ASSLGLASYNEQF
j_call: TRBJ1-2; v_call: TRBV19; d_call: -; cdr3_length: 13; cdr3_aa: ASSIGREGTYGYT
j_call: TRBJ2-5; v_call: TRBV9; d_call: -; cdr3_length: 12; cdr3_aa: ASSVVSRQETQY
j_call: TRBJ1-1; v_call: TRBV3-1/TRBV3-2; d_call: -; cdr3_length: 13; cdr3_aa: ASSRSGTTNTEAF
j_call: TRBJ2-1; v_call: TRBV18; d_call: -; cdr3_length: 11; cdr3_aa: ASSPPGVDEQF
j_call: TRBJ2-2; v_call: TRBV12-1; d_call: -; cdr3_length: 15; cdr3_aa: ASSSLPAGTYHGELF
j_call: TRBJ1-4; v_call: TRBV19; d_call: TRBD1; cdr3_length: 13; cdr3_aa: ASRSLGQGGEKLF
j_call: TRBJ2-5; v_call: TRBV19; d_call: TRBD1; cdr3_length: 13; cdr3_aa: ASSISGTGWETQY
j_call: TRBJ1-1; v_call: TRBV4-1; d_call: TRBD1; cdr3_length: 13; cdr3_aa: ASSPPTGENTEAF
j_call: TRBJ1-4; v_call: TRBV5-5; d_call: -; cdr3_length: 14; cdr3_aa: ASSLAPQGKDEKLF
j_call: TRBJ2-1; v_call: TRBV25-1; d_call: TRBD2; cdr3_length: 13; cdr3_aa: ASSEPGLAFNEQF
j_call: TRBJ2-1; v_call: TRBV19; d_call: -; cdr3_length: 9; cdr3_aa: ASSLRNEQF